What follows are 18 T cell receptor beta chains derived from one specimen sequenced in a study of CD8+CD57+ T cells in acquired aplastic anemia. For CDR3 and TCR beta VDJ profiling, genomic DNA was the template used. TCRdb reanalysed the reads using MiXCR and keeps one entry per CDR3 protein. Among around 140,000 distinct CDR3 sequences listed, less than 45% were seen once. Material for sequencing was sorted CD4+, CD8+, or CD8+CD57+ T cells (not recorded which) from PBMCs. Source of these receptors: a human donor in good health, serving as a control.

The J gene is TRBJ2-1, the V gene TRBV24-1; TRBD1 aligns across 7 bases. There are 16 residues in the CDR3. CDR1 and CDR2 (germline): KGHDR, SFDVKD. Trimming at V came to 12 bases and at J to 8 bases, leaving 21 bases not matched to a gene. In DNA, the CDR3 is TGTGCCCGCAGCCCATTCGACAGGGATAATAAGGATGAGCAGTTCTTC. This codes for CARSPFDRDNKDEQFF.

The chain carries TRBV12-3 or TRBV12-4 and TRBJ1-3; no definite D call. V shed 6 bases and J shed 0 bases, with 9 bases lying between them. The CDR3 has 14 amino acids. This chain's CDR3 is CASSPASSGNTIYF. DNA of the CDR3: TGTGCCAGCAGCCCCGCGAGCTCTGGAAACACCATATATTTT.

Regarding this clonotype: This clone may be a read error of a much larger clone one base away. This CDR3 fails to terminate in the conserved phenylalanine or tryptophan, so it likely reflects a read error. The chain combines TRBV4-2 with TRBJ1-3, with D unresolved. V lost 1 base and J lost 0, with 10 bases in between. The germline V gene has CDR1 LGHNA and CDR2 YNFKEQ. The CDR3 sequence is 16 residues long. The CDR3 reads CASSQAEKSSGNTIYL. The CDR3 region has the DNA TGTGCCAGCAGCCAAGCTGAGAAGAGCTCTGGAAACACCATATATCTT.

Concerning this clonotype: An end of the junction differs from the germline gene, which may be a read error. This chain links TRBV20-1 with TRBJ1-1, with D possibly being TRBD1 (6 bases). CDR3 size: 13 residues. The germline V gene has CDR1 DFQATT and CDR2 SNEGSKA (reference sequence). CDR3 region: CSASRDMNAEAFF. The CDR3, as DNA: TGCAGTGCTAGTCGGGACATGAACGCTGAAGCTTTCTTT.

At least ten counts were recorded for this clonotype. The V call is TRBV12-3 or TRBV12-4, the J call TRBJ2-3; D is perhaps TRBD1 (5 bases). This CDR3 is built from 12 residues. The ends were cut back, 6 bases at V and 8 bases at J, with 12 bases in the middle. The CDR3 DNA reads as TGTGCCAGCAGGGACACCGTTGGTACGCAGTATTTT. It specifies CASRDTVGTQYF.

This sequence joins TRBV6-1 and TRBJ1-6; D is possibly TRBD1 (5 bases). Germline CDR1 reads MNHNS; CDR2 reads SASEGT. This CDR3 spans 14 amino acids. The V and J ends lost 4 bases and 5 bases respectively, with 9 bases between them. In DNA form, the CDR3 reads TGTGCCAGCAGTGTAGAGACAGATAATTCACCCCTCCACTTT. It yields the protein CASSVETDNSPLHF.

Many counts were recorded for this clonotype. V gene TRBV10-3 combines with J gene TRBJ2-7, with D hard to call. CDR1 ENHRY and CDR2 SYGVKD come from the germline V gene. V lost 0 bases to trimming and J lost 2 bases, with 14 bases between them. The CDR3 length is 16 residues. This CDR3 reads CAISESGTVPTYEQYF. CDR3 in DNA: TGTGCCATCAGTGAGTCGGGAACAGTACCCACCTACGAGCAGTACTTC.

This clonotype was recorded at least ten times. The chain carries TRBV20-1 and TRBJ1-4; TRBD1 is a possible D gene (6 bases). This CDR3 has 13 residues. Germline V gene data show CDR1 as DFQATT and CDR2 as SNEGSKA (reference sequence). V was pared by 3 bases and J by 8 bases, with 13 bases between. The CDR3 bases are TGCAGTGCTAGGGCCCGTAGGGGGGAAAAACTGTTTTTT. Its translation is CSARARRGEKLFF.

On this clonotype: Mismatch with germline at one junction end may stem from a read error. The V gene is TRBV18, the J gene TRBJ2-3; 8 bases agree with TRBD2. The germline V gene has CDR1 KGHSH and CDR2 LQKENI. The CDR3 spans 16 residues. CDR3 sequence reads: CAGSSGLVRITDTQYF. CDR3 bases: TGTGCCGGCTCATCGGGACTAGTTCGAATCACAGATACGCAGTATTTT.

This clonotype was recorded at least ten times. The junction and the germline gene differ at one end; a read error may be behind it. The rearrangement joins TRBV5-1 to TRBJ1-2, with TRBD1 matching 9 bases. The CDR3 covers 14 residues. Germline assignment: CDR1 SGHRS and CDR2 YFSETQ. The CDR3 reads CASSLDRGNSGYTF. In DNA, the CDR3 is TGCGCCAGCAGCCTGGACAGGGGTAACTCTGGCTACACCTTC.

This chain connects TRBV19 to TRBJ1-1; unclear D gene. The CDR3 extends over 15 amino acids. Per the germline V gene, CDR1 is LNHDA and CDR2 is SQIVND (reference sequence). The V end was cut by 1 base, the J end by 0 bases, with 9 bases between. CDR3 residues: CASSIGERVNTEAFF. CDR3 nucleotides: TGTGCCAGTAGTATAGGAGAACGGGTGAACACTGAAGCTTTCTTT.

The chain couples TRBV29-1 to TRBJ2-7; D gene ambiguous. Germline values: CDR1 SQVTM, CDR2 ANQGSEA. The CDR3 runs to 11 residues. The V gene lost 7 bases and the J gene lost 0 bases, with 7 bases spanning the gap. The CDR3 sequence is CSAIASYEQYF. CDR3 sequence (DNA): TGCAGCGCTATAGCCTCCTACGAGCAGTACTTC.

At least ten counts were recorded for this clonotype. The CDR3 sequence: CSVYGSLGTEAFF. The CDR3 nucleotides are TGCAGCGTTTATGGGTCCCTGGGGACTGAAGCTTTCTTT. The V gene is TRBV29-1, the J gene TRBJ1-1; D gene ambiguous. V lost 5 bases and J 5 bases, leaving 15 bases between the germline ends. The length of the CDR3 is 13 residues. Germline V gives CDR1 SQVTM, CDR2 ANQGSEA.

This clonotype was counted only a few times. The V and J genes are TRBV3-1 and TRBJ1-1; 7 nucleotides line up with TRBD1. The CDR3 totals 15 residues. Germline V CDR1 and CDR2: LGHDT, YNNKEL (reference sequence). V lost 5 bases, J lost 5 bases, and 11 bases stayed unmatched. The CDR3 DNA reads TGTGCCAGCAGCGCCACACAGGGGATGGGGACTGAAGCTTTCTTT. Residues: CASSATQGMGTEAFF.

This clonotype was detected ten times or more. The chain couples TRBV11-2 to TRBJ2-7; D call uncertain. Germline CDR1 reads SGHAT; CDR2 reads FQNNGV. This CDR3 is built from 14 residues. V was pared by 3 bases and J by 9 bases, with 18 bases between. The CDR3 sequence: CASSFGEKRFGQYF. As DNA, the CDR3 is TGTGCCAGCAGCTTCGGAGAGAAGAGGTTCGGGCAGTACTTC.

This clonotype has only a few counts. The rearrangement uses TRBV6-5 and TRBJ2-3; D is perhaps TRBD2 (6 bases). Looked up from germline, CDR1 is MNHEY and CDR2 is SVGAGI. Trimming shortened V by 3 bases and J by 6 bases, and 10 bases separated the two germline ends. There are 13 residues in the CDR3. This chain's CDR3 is CASSYGGSDTQYF. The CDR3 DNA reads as TGTGCCAGCAGTTATGGGGGGTCGGATACGCAGTATTTT.

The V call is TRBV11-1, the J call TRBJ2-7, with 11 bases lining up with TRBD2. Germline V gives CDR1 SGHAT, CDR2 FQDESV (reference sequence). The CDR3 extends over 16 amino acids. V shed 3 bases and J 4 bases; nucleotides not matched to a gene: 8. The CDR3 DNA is TGTGCCAGCAGCTTGCTGGGACTAGCGGTAGGGTACGAGCAGTACTTC. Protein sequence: CASSLLGLAVGYEQYF.

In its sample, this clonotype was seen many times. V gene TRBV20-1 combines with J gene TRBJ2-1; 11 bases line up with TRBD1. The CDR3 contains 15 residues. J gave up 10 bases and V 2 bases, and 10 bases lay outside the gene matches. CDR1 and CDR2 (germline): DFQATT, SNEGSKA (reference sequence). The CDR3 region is CSARHGTGGLREQFF. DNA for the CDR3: TGCAGTGCTAGACACGGGACAGGGGGGCTCAGGGAGCAGTTCTTC.